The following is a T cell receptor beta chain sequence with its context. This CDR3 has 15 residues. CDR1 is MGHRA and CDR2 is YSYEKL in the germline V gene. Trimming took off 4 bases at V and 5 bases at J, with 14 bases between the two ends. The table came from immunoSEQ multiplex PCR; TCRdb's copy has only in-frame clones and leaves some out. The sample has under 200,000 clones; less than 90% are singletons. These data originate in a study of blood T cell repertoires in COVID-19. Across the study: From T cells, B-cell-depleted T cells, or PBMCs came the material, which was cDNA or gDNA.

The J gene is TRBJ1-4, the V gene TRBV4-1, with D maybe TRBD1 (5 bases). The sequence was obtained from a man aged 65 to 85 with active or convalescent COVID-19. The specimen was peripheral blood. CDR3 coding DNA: TGCGCCAGCAGCCTCGGGACGGCGGGAAATGAAAAACTGTTTTTT. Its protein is CASSLGTAGNEKLFF.